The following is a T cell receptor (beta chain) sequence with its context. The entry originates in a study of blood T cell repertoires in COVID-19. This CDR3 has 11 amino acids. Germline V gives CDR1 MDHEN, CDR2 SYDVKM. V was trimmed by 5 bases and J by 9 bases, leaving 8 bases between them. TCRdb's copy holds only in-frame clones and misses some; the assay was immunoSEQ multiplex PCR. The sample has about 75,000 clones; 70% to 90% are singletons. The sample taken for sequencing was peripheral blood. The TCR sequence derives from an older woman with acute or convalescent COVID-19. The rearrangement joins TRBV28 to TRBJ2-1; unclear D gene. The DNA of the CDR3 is TGTGCCAGCAGTACTCTTGGTGAGCAGTTCTTC. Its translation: CASSTLGEQFF.